The next 4 T cell receptor beta chains were all read from a single sample in a study of blood T cells in healthy people across ages. For the second PCR, which ran for 7 to 11 cycles, a sample-barcoded 5' primer and a J-beta primer mix were used. TCRdb called the 5' RACE reads again in MiXCR, with one record for every CDR3 protein. This table holds approximately 1,000,000 distinct CDR3 sequences, over 35% found once. What was sequenced was blood. Source of these receptors: an older woman in good health.

This clonotype was found a few times. The chain couples TRBV10-3 to TRBJ1-6; 8 bases match TRBD1. In germline, CDR1 is ENHRY, CDR2 SYGVKD. V lost 10 bases and J lost 5; bases outside the gene matches: 4. This CDR3 spans 13 amino acids. The CDR3 is CANGQGDNSPLHF. Here the CDR3 DNA reads TGTGCCAACGGACAGGGCGATAATTCACCCCTCCACTTT.

CDR3 coding DNA: TGTGCCAGCAGACGACTAGCGGGAGGGCCAGGCAGCTCCTACAATGAGCAGTACTTC. It specifies CASRRLAGGPGSSYNEQYF. The chain combines TRBV6-4 with TRBJ2-1; 14 bases map to TRBD2. The J call is in doubt because the DNA end fits TRBJ2-7 better. This CDR3 has 19 amino acids. From germline, CDR1 is MRHNA and CDR2 SNTAGT.

This clonotype came up a few times. The J gene is TRBJ2-1, the V gene TRBV14; perhaps TRBD1 as D (5 bases). The CDR3 runs 12 residues. Trimming shortened V by 5 bases and J by 10 bases, and 12 bases separated the two germline ends. CDR1 is SGHDN, CDR2 FVKESK, per germline. The CDR3 nucleotides read TGTGCCAGCAGCTTGGGGCCTTTGGAGCAGTTCTTC. Protein product: CASSLGPLEQFF.

Concerning this clonotype: An end of the junction does not agree with germline; a read error may underlie this. The chain recombines TRBV28 with TRBJ1-2, with D unresolved. Germline assignment: CDR1 MDHEN and CDR2 SYDVKM. This CDR3 is built from 16 residues. The CDR3 nucleotides are TGTGCCAGCAGTTTGGCCCATATAGCGGGTTCGAATGGCGACACCTTC. Protein sequence: CASSLAHIAGSNGDTF.